The next 6 T cell receptor beta chains were all read from a single sample in a study of CD8 T cells in ankylosing spondylitis. TCRdb ran MiXCR on the 5' RACE reads and lists one entry per CDR3 protein. The sample includes hundreds of thousands of distinct CDR3 sequences, roughly 22% seen only once; the top ten take around 13%. Specimen: blood, either unsorted or a sorted T cell fraction (not recorded which). The receptors derive from a male donor with ankylosing spondylitis or in good health (not recorded which).

This clonotype was found a few times. This CDR3 is CASSEAGVQAYF. For the CDR3, the DNA is TGTGCCAGCAGTGAAGCTGGGGTACAGGCCTACTTC. The V call is TRBV25-1, the J call TRBJ2-7; D might be TRBD1 (5 bases). V was pared by 2 bases and J by 13 bases, with 15 bases between. The CDR3 spans 12 residues. From germline, CDR1 is MGHDK and CDR2 SYGVNS.

This clonotype was observed a handful of times. CDR3 amino acids: CASSPFGTSGTSSYNEQFF. CDR3 DNA: TGTGCCAGCAGCCCATTTGGGACTAGCGGGACGAGCTCCTACAATGAGCAGTTCTTC. The gene calls are TRBV9 and TRBJ2-1; TRBD2 agrees at 13 bases. The CDR3 totals 19 residues. V shed 4 bases, J shed 0 bases, and the junction held 10 bases outside the gene matches. The germline CDR1 and CDR2 sequences are SGDLS and YYNGEE.

This clonotype was recorded a few times. The chain carries TRBV28 and TRBJ2-1; D unclear. Germline V gene data show CDR1 as MDHEN and CDR2 as SYDVKM. The V gene lost 8 bases and the J gene lost 0 bases, with 11 bases spanning the gap. The CDR3 loop spans 14 amino acids. The CDR3 nucleotides are TGTGCCAGCGGACCAGCGAGCTCCTACAATGAGCAGTTCTTC. This gives the protein CASGPASSYNEQFF.

The genes are TRBV6-1 and TRBJ1-6, with D unresolved. The germline CDR1 and CDR2 sequences are MNHNS and SASEGT. V shed 5 bases and J shed 0 bases, with 11 bases lying between them. The CDR3 is 16 amino acids. CDR3 nucleotides: TGTGCCAGCAGTCCTTTGAGCAGCTCCTATAATTCACCCCTCCACTTT. Protein product: CASSPLSSSYNSPLHF.

The gene calls are TRBV7-9 and TRBJ2-2; D remains ambiguous. V gave up 2 bases and J gave up 0 bases, with 10 bases separating them. Germline assignment: CDR1 SEHNR and CDR2 FQNEAQ (reference sequence). The CDR3 runs 16 residues. The CDR3 spells CASSLSPSANTGELFF. The CDR3, as DNA: TGTGCCAGCAGCTTATCCCCATCTGCGAACACCGGGGAGCTGTTTTTT.

The chain employs TRBV5-6 and TRBJ1-5; D unclear. Germline CDR1 and CDR2: SGHDT and YYEEEE. V was trimmed by 3 bases and J by 5 bases, leaving 12 bases between them. The CDR3 runs 14 residues. This chain's CDR3 is CASSSGQDYQPQHF. CDR3 coding DNA: TGTGCCAGCAGCTCCGGGCAGGACTATCAGCCCCAGCATTTT.